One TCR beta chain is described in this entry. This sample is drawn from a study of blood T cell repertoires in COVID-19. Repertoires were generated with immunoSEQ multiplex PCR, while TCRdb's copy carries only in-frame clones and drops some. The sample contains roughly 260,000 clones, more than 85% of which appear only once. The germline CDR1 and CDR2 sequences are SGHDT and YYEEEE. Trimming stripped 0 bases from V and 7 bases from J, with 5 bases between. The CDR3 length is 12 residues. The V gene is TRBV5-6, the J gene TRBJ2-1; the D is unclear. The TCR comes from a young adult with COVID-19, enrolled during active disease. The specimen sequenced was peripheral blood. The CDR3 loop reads CASSLGSNEQFF. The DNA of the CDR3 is TGTGCCAGCAGCTTGGGTTCGAATGAGCAGTTCTTC. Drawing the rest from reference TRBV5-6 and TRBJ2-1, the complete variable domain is DAGVTQSPTHLIKTRGQQVTLRCSPKSGHDTVSWYQQALGQGPQFIFQYYEEEERQRGNFPDRFSGHQFPNYSSELNVNALLLGDSALYLCASSLGSNEQFFGPGTRLTVL.